This T cell receptor beta chain was sequenced in a study of shared clonotypes between healthy human individuals. Study at large: Donors consisted of a couple of women and three men between 18 and 49. Study observations and caveats: Naive CD4 clonotypes were shared across a handful of donors at about 5%.

Remarks on this clone: What it binds is unknown. Germline and junction disagree at one end, which may indicate a read error.

CDR3 length equals 14 residues. Germline V lookup: CDR1 LNHNV, CDR2 YYDKDF (reference sequence). Data came from immunoSEQ multiplex PCR; TCRdb stores just in-frame clones and leaves some out. The sample lists 1.5 million to 2.5 million clones; about 95% were seen once. Cells designated naive CD8 were CD45RO-negative and were positively selected for CCR7, with terminally differentiated effector memory CD45RA+ cells excluded. The source is a young man in good health. The chain uses TRBV15 and TRBJ2-7; possible D gene TRBD1, 6 bases. The specimen was naive CD8+ T cells sorted from blood. The CDR3 sequence: CATSRDTGTYEQYF. CDR3 bases: TGTGCCACCAGCCGAGATACAGGGACCTACGAGCAGTACTTC.